This record covers a single TCR beta chain. The antigen it binds to is not known. Base qualities are not at hand, and no much larger clone is one base apart. CDR1 GTSNPN and CDR2 SVGIG are derived from the germline V gene (reference sequence). The CDR3 holds 16 amino acids from the cysteine to the phenylalanine. Just CDR3 DNA is preserved here, 48 bases in frame from base 1. V is cut back by 2 bases and J by 3 bases, with 7 bases in the junction unmatched. The sample originates from a study of blood T cell repertoires in COVID-19 (dated by TCRdb to about 2020). Regarding the research as a whole: Collaborator samples came from the United States, Italy and Spain and covered acute and convalescent phases of COVID-19. Sample metadata almost always included a de-identified subject ID, COVID-19 status, age in years and sex. Where HLA class I and class II types were available, the types were taken from metadata supplied by the sample provider, not from assay-based typing. Deeply sampled blood TCRbeta repertoires from subjects exposed to, actively infected with, or recovered from COVID-19 were included in the dataset. The material from the prospective study consisted of cDNA or gDNA derived from T cells, B-cell-depleted T cells, or PBMCs. The repertoires were made available in a free public database intended to serve as a resource for research on the immune response to SARS-CoV-2. Samples came from the ongoing ImmuneRACE study (first 160 participants) plus 1,254 subjects from 6 global collaborators. Results and caveats for the whole study, not just this receptor: How much clinical and demographic metadata was included differed by source and by participant, and the metadata was provided uncurated.

Each collaborating institution followed its own protocols to collect whole blood in K2EDTA tubes. For TCRbeta analysis, collaborators shipped samples in one of three forms: frozen whole blood, isolated PBMCs, or DNA extracted from either of those sample types. TCRbeta CDR3 regions were amplified from genomic DNA by means of the immunoSEQ Assay, a bias-controlled multiplex PCR. The authors' pipeline ran thus. The number of nucleated cells in each sample was estimated by amplification of reference gene primers within the assay. To quantify the absolute abundance of each unique TCRbeta CDR3 rearrangement, sequence reads were collapsed and filtered. For each sample, productive Simpson clonality was calculated by taking the square root of Simpson's diversity index across productive rearrangements. TCRdb's version of the immuneACCESS table is confined to in-frame rearrangements and falls short of the full clone set. An unresolved V gene accounts for under half of the shortfall where checked; the remainder is of unknown origin. V and J calls and clone size are as listed in that table; D and trimming were resolved from the DNA. The sample records fewer than 110,000 clones, about four fifths of which are singletons. About 11% of the sample is taken by the ten largest.

The sequence links TRBV30 to TRBJ2-5; 12 nucleotides in the junction match TRBD1. The clonotype originates from a human donor in a cohort sampled during active COVID-19. The sequencing input was peripheral blood. The CDR3 is CAWSRDRGRLEETQYF. The sequenced DNA is TGTGCCTGGAGTCGGGACAGGGGGCGGTTGGAAGAGACCCAGTACTTC.